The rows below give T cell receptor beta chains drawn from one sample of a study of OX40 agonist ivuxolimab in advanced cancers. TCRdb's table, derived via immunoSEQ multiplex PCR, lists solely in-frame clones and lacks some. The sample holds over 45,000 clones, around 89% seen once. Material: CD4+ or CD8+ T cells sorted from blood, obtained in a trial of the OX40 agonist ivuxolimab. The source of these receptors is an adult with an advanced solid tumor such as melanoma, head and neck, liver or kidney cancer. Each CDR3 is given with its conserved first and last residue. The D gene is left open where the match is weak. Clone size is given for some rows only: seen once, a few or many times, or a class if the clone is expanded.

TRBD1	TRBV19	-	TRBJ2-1	CASSMTGGANEQFF	TGTGCCAGTAGTATGACAGGGGGCGCGAATGAGCAGTTCTTC
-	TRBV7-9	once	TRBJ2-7	CASSSGSVYEQYF	TGTGCCAGCAGCTCAGGTTCTGTCTACGAGCAGTACTTC
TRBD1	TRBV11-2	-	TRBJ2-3	CASSLLTGGTDTQYF	TGTGCCAGCAGCCTACTGACAGGGGGCACAGATACGCAGTATTTT
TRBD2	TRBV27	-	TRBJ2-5	CASSLLGLAGGETQYF	TGTGCCAGCAGTTTATTAGGGCTAGCGGGGGGGGAGACCCAGTACTTC
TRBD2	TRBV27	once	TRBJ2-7	CASSTSGGRPYEQYF	TGTGCCAGCAGTACTAGCGGGGGCCGTCCTTACGAGCAGTACTTC
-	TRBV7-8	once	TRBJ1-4	CASSLVFGLQNEKLFF	TGTGCCAGCAGCTTAGTCTTTGGGCTGCAGAATGAAAAACTGTTTTTT
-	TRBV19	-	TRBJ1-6	CASSISSDSPLHF	TGTGCCAGTAGTATTTCCTCAGATTCACCCCTCCACTTT
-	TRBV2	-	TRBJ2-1	CASSEGTPDPQFF	TGTGCCAGCAGTGAAGGGACGCCGGACCCGCAGTTCTTC
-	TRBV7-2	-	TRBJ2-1	CASSLGRGIDNEQFF	TGTGCCAGCAGCTTAGGACGGGGGATTGACAATGAGCAGTTCTTC
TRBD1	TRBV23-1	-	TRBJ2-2	CASSQSGGTGWTGELFF	TGCGCCAGCAGTCAATCCGGCGGGACAGGGTGGACCGGGGAGCTGTTTTTT
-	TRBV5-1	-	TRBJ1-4	CASSLSSGLLATNEKLFF	TGCGCCAGCAGCTTGTCATCCGGCCTACTTGCAACTAATGAAAAACTGTTTTTT
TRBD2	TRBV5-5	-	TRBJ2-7	CASSILAGSYEQYF	TGTGCCAGCAGCATACTAGCGGGATCCTACGAGCAGTACTTC
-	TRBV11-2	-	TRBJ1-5	CASSLFGGVQPQHF	TGTGCCAGCAGCTTATTTGGAGGGGTCCAGCCCCAGCATTTT
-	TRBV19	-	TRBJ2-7	CASSIDRGDEQYF	TGTGCCAGTAGTATAGACAGGGGAGACGAGCAGTACTTC
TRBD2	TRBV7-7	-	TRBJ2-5	CASSLSPGGAVGETQYF	TGTGCTAGCAGCTTAAGTCCGGGAGGAGCGGTAGGAGAGACCCAGTACTTC
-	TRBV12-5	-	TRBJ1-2	CASATGTPANYGYTF	TGTGCTAGTGCCACCGGGACCCCAGCTAACTATGGCTACACCTTC
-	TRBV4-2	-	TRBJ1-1	CASSQARIQGRMNTEAFF	TGTGCCAGCAGCCAAGCGCGTATACAGGGCCGGATGAACACTGAAGCTTTCTTT
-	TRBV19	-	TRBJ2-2	CASSIGHPGELFF	TGTGCCAGTAGTATAGGGCACCCAGGGGAGCTGTTTTTT
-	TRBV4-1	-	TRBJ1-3	CASSQVSGNTIYF	TGCGCCAGCAGCCAAGTGTCTGGAAACACCATATATTTT
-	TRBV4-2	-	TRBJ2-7	CASSQVLAERRGYEQYF	TGTGCCAGCAGCCAAGTGCTTGCGGAGCGACGGGGCTACGAGCAGTACTTC
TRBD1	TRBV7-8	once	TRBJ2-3	CASSSEAGTGHTQYF	TGTGCCAGCAGCTCCGAAGCGGGGACAGGGCATACGCAGTATTTT
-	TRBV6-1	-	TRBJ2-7	CASSGTQPGLGDEQYF	TGTGCCAGCAGTGGGACGCAACCCGGATTAGGGGACGAGCAGTACTTC
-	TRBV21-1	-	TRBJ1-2	CASSKDWLSGSGYTF	TGTGCCAGCAGCAAAGATTGGTTGTCAGGGTCTGGCTACACCTTC
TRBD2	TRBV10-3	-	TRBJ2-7	CAINTGTSGAPGYF	TGTGCCATCAATACCGGGACTAGCGGGGCTCCCGGGTACTTC
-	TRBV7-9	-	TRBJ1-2	CASSLWRGVNYGYTF	TGTGCCAGCAGCTTATGGCGGGGGGTTAACTATGGCTACACCTTC
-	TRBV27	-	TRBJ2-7	CASGRSTASYEQYF	TGTGCCAGCGGAAGATCGACAGCCTCCTACGAGCAGTACTTC
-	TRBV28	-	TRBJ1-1	CASSLPTPGAGEGVYTEAFF	TGTGCCAGCAGTTTGCCCACCCCGGGGGCAGGGGAGGGTGTGTACACTGAAGCTTTCTTT
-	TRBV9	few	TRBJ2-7	CASSERLVGDEQYF	TGTGCCAGCAGCGAACGCCTGGTCGGGGACGAGCAGTACTTC
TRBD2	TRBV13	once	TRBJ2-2	CASSLGLAGGGTGELFF	TGTGCCAGCAGCTTAGGCCTGGCGGGAGGTGGAACCGGGGAGCTGTTTTTT
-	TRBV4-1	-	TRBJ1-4	CASSQDQGGTNEKLFF	TGCGCCAGCAGCCAAGACCAAGGGGGGACTAATGAAAAACTGTTTTTT
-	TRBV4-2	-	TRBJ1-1	CASSQVGGLNTEAFF	TGTGCCAGCAGCCAAGTGGGGGGACTGAACACTGAAGCTTTCTTT
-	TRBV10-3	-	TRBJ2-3	CAISNLQGRQADTQYF	TGTGCCATCAGTAACTTACAGGGCCGGCAAGCAGATACGCAGTATTTT
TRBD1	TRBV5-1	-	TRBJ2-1	CASSFVTGGTGEQFF	TGCGCCAGCAGCTTCGTGACAGGGGGGACTGGAGAGCAGTTCTTC
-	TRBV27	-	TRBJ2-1	CASSLTSNEQFF	TGTGCCAGCAGTTTGACTAGCAATGAGCAGTTCTTC
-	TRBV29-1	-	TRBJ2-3	CSVDDPGTESTDTQYF	TGCAGCGTTGATGACCCCGGGACCGAATCCACAGATACGCAGTATTTT
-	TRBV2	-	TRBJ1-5	CASSYGQREPQHF	TGTGCCAGCAGCTACGGACAGCGAGAGCCCCAGCATTTT
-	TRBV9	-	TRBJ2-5	CASTPRQFQETQYF	TGTGCCAGCACCCCTCGTCAATTCCAAGAGACCCAGTACTTC
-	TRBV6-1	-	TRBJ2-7	CASSEAISYEQYF	TGTGCCAGCAGTGAAGCGATCTCCTACGAGCAGTACTTC
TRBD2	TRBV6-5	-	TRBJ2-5	CASSYSGGAGETQYF	TGTGCCAGCAGTTATAGCGGGGGGGCCGGGGAGACCCAGTACTTC
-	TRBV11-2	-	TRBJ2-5	CASSLVGFGFQETQYF	TGTGCCAGCAGCTTAGTGGGGTTTGGATTTCAAGAGACCCAGTACTTC
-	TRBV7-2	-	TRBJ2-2	CASSPNTGELFF	TGTGCCAGCAGCCCGAACACCGGGGAGCTGTTTTTT
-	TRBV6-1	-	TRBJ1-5	CASSERTVNQPQHF	TGTGCCAGCAGTGAAAGGACAGTAAATCAGCCCCAGCATTTT